This entry features one TCR beta chain sequence. The data were taken from a study of cytomegalovirus exposure and HLA in healthy donors. The study ran its PCR with 60 Vbeta and 13 Jbeta primers. Measured with immunoSEQ multiplex PCR; TCRdb has only the in-frame clones, and not every one. Here the sample table reports approximately 70,000 clones. CDR3 length equals 14 residues. Between the trimmed V and J ends, which lost 2 bases and 2 bases, there was a span of 10 bases. Germline values: CDR1 SGHVS, CDR2 FQNEAQ. The source is a woman in her thirties in good health and CMV-seronegative. The rearrangement links TRBV7-8 to TRBJ2-7, with D possibly being TRBD2 (5 bases). Material: PBMCs. The CDR3 DNA reads TGTGCCAGCAGCTTAATTCCTAGCCCCTACGAGCAGTACTTC. Translation: CASSLIPSPYEQYF.